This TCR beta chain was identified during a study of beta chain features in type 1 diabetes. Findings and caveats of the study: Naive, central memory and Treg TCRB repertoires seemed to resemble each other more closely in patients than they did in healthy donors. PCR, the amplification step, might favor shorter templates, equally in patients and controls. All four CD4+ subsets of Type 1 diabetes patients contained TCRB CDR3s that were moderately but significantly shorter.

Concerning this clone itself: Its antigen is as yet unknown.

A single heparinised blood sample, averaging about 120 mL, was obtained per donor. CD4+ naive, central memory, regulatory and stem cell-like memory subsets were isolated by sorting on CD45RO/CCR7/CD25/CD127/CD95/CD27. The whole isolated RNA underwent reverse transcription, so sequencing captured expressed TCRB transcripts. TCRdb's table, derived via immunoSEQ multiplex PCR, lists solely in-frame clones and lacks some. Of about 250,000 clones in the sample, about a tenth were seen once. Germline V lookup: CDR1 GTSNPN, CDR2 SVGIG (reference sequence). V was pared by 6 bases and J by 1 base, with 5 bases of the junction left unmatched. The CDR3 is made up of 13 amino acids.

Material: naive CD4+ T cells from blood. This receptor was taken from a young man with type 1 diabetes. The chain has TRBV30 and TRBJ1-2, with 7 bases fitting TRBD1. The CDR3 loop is CACHDRDNYGYTF. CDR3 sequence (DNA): TGTGCCTGTCACGACAGGGATAACTATGGCTACACCTTC.